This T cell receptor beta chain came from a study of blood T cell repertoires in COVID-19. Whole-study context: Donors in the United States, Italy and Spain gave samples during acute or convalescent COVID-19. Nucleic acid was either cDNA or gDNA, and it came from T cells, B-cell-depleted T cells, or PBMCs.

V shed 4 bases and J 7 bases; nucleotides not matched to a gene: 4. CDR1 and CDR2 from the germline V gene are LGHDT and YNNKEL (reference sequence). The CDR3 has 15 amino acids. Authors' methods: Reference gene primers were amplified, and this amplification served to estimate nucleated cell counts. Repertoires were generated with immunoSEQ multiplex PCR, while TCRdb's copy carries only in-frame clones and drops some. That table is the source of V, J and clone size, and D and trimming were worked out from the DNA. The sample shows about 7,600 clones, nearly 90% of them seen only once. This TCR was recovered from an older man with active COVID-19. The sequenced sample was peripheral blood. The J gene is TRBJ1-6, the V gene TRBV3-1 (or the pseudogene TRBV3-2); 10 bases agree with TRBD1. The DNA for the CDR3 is TGTGCCAGCAGCCCCAAGACAGGGGGCAATTCACCCCTCCACTTT. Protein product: CASSPKTGGNSPLHF.